The rows below give T cell receptor beta chains drawn from one sample of a study of technical replicates of blood from several donors. TCRdb's copy holds only in-frame clones and misses some; the assay was immunoSEQ multiplex PCR. The table includes 75,000 or so clones, 90% to 95% detected once. Sequencing was performed on T cells isolated from PBMCs. Receptor source: a human donor in good health. CDR3s include the opening cysteine and the closing phenylalanine or tryptophan. Fields, in order: J gene, V gene, clone size, D gene, CDR3 DNA, CDR3 protein. A D gene is named only where the DNA matches it firmly. Clone size, where shown, is once, few, many, or a class for clones that have expanded.

J: TRBJ2-1
V: TRBV7-9
size: NA
D: NA
DNA: TGTGCCAGCAGCTTAGCTAGTATCGATGAGCAGTTCTTC
CDR3: CASSLASIDEQFF

J: TRBJ2-7
V: TRBV18
size: NA
D: NA
DNA: TGTGCCAGCTCACCCTACCAGGGGAACGAGCAGTACTTC
CDR3: CASSPYQGNEQYF

J: TRBJ1-4
V: TRBV4-1
size: NA
D: TRBD1
DNA: TGCGCCAGCAGCCAACCGGACAGGGTCCGGGAAAAACTGTTTTTT
CDR3: CASSQPDRVREKLFF

J: TRBJ1-1
V: TRBV18
size: NA
D: TRBD1
DNA: TGTGCCAGCTCACCACAAAGGACAGGTAACCCTGAAGCTTTCTTT
CDR3: CASSPQRTGNPEAFF

J: TRBJ2-7
V: TRBV5-1
size: NA
D: NA
DNA: TGCGCCAGCAGCTTGTCTCCGGGAGAGCCCTACGAGCAGTACTTC
CDR3: CASSLSPGEPYEQYF

J: TRBJ2-3
V: TRBV12-5
size: NA
D: NA
DNA: TGTGCTAGTGTTACCCTTTACAGATCAGATACGCAGTATTTT
CDR3: CASVTLYRSDTQYF

J: TRBJ1-5
V: TRBV28
size: NA
D: TRBD1
DNA: TGTGCCAGCAGCCGGGACAGGGGTTATCAGCCCCAGCATTTT
CDR3: CASSRDRGYQPQHF

J: TRBJ2-7
V: TRBV7-2
size: NA
D: TRBD2
DNA: TGTGCCAGCAGCCTACTTGGCGGGAGGGCCTACGAGCAGTACTTC
CDR3: CASSLLGGRAYEQYF

J: TRBJ1-1
V: TRBV27
size: NA
D: TRBD1
DNA: TGTGCCAGCAGTTTAGGGACAGGGCTTTCTTTCTTT
CDR3: CASSLGTGLSFF

J: TRBJ2-3
V: TRBV6-5
size: NA
D: NA
DNA: TGTGCCAGCAGTTACGTGAGGGGGGGCCATACAGATACGCAGTATTTT
CDR3: CASSYVRGGHTDTQYF

J: TRBJ2-7
V: TRBV7-2
size: NA
D: TRBD2
DNA: TGTGCCAGCAGCTTACGCCTAGCGGGAGGGCACGAGCAGTACTTC
CDR3: CASSLRLAGGHEQYF

J: TRBJ2-1
V: TRBV30
size: NA
D: TRBD2
DNA: TGTGCCTGGAGGACAGCGGGAGGGCCTCGGGAGTTCTTC
CDR3: CAWRTAGGPREFF

J: TRBJ1-2
V: TRBV2
size: once
D: TRBD1
DNA: TGTGCCAGCAGCCCTGGACAGGGGATTCACGGCTACACCTTC
CDR3: CASSPGQGIHGYTF

J: TRBJ2-3
V: TRBV4-1
size: NA
D: TRBD1
DNA: TGCGCCAGCAGCCGATCTCAGGGGGCAGATACGCAGTATTTT
CDR3: CASSRSQGADTQYF

J: TRBJ2-7
V: TRBV10-3
size: NA
D: TRBD2
DNA: TGTGCCACGAGGAGCGGGAGTGTCTACGAGCAGTACTTC
CDR3: CATRSGSVYEQYF

J: TRBJ2-1
V: TRBV9
size: NA
D: TRBD2
DNA: TGTGCCAGCAGCGATCTAGCGGGAGAAGTAGATGAGCAGTTCTTC
CDR3: CASSDLAGEVDEQFF